The sequence of this T cell receptor (beta chain) was determined in a study of identical twins. A template switching step contributed a universal primer site, while unique molecular identifiers were present in the cDNA. TCRdb passed the 5' RACE reads through MiXCR, listing each CDR3 protein once. The sample contains 470,000 or so distinct CDR3 sequences, approximately 25% of which appear only once. CDR3 length: 13 amino acids. Per germline, CDR1 DFQATT and CDR2 SNEGSKA (reference sequence). The junction had 10 bases not matched to a gene; V was cut back by 6 bases and J by 7 bases. There are a few counts of this clonotype. The data also belong to a second study, concerning T cells expressing NK-cell markers.

The chain carries TRBV20-1 and TRBJ2-5, with 8 bases lining up with TRBD2. The TCR was taken from a woman aged 18 to 35 in good health. Sequences were obtained from CD4+ T cells sorted from blood. The CDR3 loop reads CSAPRGAIGTQYF. The CDR3 DNA follows: TGCAGTGCCCCGCGGGGGGCCATCGGGACCCAGTACTTC.